Listed below are T cell receptor beta chains from one sample, sequenced in a study of blood T cell repertoires in COVID-19. Assay used: immunoSEQ multiplex PCR; TCRdb lists only in-frame clones, some missing. The sample records tens of thousands of clones, roughly 89% being singletons. The specimen was peripheral blood. All receptors derive from an elderly woman with active or convalescent COVID-19. Both conserved end residues are part of each CDR3. The order of the fields is J gene, V gene, D gene, clone size, CDR3 protein, CDR3 DNA. A D gene is named only where the DNA matches it firmly. A row's size may be missing; if present it is once, few, many or a size class.

>TRBJ1-1|TRBV7-2|.|.
CASSLALVDTEAFF
TGTGCCAGCAGCTTAGCCCTCGTCGACACTGAAGCTTTCTTT
>TRBJ2-7|TRBV27|TRBD2|.
CASSLKTSSGRSYEQYF
TGTGCCAGCAGTTTGAAAACCTCTAGCGGGAGGAGCTACGAGCAGTACTTC
>TRBJ1-4|TRBV2|.|.
CASSRHRPVNEKLFF
TGTGCCAGCAGCCGTCACAGGCCGGTCAATGAAAAACTGTTTTTT
>TRBJ2-7|TRBV28|.|.
CASSFTLNYYEQYF
TGTGCCAGCAGCTTTACCCTAAATTACTACGAGCAGTACTTC
>TRBJ2-2|TRBV4-1|.|.
CASSRGTKNTGELFF
TGCGCCAGCTCTAGGGGGACGAAGAACACCGGGGAGCTGTTTTTT
>TRBJ1-1|TRBV29-1|TRBD1|.
CSVSGTENTEAFF
TGCAGCGTCTCCGGGACAGAGAACACTGAAGCTTTCTTT
>TRBJ2-1|TRBV4-1|TRBD2|.
CASSQETGLASNEQFF
TGCGCCAGCAGCCAAGAAACGGGACTAGCTTCCAATGAGCAGTTCTTC
>TRBJ2-5|TRBV29-1|.|.
CSYYLQGWETQYF
TGCAGCTACTACTTACAGGGTTGGGAGACCCAGTACTTC
>TRBJ2-7|TRBV6-6|TRBD2|.
CASSLFSGSGIYEQYF
TGTGCCAGCAGTTTATTCTCGGGTAGCGGGATCTACGAGCAGTACTTC
>TRBJ1-5|TRBV2|.|.
CASSFGQRSNQPQHF
TGTGCCAGCAGTTTCGGACAGAGAAGCAATCAGCCCCAGCATTTT
>TRBJ2-4|TRBV28|TRBD2|.
CATLTSGAKNIQYF
TGTGCCACCTTGACTAGCGGGGCCAAAAACATTCAGTACTTC
>TRBJ2-3|TRBV27|TRBD2|few
CASSLGVLSGRATDTQYF
TGTGCCAGCAGCCTTGGGGTTCTTAGCGGGAGGGCCACAGATACGCAGTATTTT
>TRBJ2-1|TRBV24-1|.|.
CATSDSGTLAYNEQFF
TGTGCCACCAGTGACTCCGGGACACTAGCCTACAATGAGCAGTTCTTC
>TRBJ2-3|TRBV13|TRBD2|.
CASSPPRRGTTDTQYF
TGTGCCAGCAGCCCTCCGCGGCGGGGGACCACAGATACGCAGTATTTT
>TRBJ2-3|TRBV11-3|TRBD1|.
CASSTGDTDTQYF
TGTGCCAGCAGCACAGGGGACACAGATACGCAGTATTTT
>TRBJ1-1|TRBV5-5|.|.
CASSLVPTGITEAFF
TGTGCCAGCAGCTTGGTCCCCACAGGTATCACTGAAGCTTTCTTT
>TRBJ1-2|TRBV28|.|.
CASSFGGLDGYTF
TGTGCCAGCAGTTTCGGCGGTCTCGATGGCTACACCTTC
>TRBJ1-1|TRBV2|TRBD1|.
CASRAEEGARTEAFF
TGTGCCAGCAGGGCCGAGGAGGGGGCGCGAACTGAAGCTTTCTTT
>TRBJ2-5|TRBV7-6|TRBD2|.
CASSLGPFGGGQETQYF
TGTGCCAGCAGCTTAGGCCCTTTCGGGGGGGGACAAGAGACCCAGTACTTC
>TRBJ2-3|TRBV6-2/TRBV6-3|TRBD1|.
CASSRGQVITDTQYF
TGTGCCAGCAGCCGGGGACAGGTAATCACAGATACGCAGTATTTT
>TRBJ2-3|TRBV28|.|once
CASLPGDFTDTQYF
TGTGCCAGCCTACCAGGGGATTTCACAGATACGCAGTATTTT
>TRBJ2-3|TRBV5-1|.|.
CASSWSGDTQYF
TGCGCCAGCAGCTGGAGCGGAGATACGCAGTATTTT
>TRBJ2-3|TRBV5-4|TRBD2|.
CASSQGLAETTDTQYF
TGTGCCAGCAGCCAGGGACTAGCGGAGACCACAGATACGCAGTATTTT
>TRBJ1-2|TRBV28|TRBD1|.
CASSLQGGYGYTF
TGTGCCAGCAGTCTGCAGGGGGGCTATGGCTACACCTTC
>TRBJ2-7|TRBV7-7|.|.
CASSLGGGSLPYEQYF
TGTGCTAGCAGCTTAGGGGGGGGATCCCTTCCTTACGAGCAGTACTTC
>TRBJ2-7|TRBV11-2|.|.
CASSLEAGPGYEQYF
TGTGCCAGCAGCTTAGAGGCAGGTCCAGGCTACGAGCAGTACTTC
>TRBJ1-5|TRBV28|.|.
CASSFREGHQPQHF
TGTGCCAGCAGTTTTCGGGAGGGGCATCAGCCCCAGCATTTT
>TRBJ1-2|TRBV27|.|.
CASSLSEGVVGGYTF
TGTGCCAGCAGTTTATCGGAAGGGGTCGTTGGAGGCTACACCTTC
>TRBJ1-1|TRBV25-1|.|few
CASILQQNTEAFF
TGTGCCAGCATCCTCCAACAGAACACTGAAGCTTTCTTT
>TRBJ1-1|TRBV7-8|.|.
CASSLARQMNTEAFF
TGTGCCAGCAGCTTGGCACGACAAATGAACACTGAAGCTTTCTTT
>TRBJ2-2|TRBV5-1|.|.
CASSLAHSIFSNTGELFF
TGCGCCAGCAGCTTGGCCCACAGCATTTTTTCGAACACCGGGGAGCTGTTTTTT
>TRBJ1-2|TRBV20-1|.|.
CSASPGNGYTF
TGCAGTGCTAGTCCGGGGAATGGCTACACCTTC
>TRBJ1-1|TRBV6-5|.|.
CASGSFRTDEAFF
TGTGCCAGCGGTTCTTTCCGGACAGACGAAGCTTTCTTT
>TRBJ2-2|TRBV18|.|.
CASSPKRDGTGELFF
TGTGCCAGCTCACCAAAGAGGGATGGCACCGGGGAGCTGTTTTTT
>TRBJ2-5|TRBV7-7|.|.
CASSLGSPQGGETQYF
TGTGCTAGCAGCTTAGGTTCGCCACAGGGTGGAGAGACCCAGTACTTC
>TRBJ1-2|TRBV28|.|.
CASGQYYGYTF
TGTGCCAGCGGACAGTACTATGGCTACACCTTC
>TRBJ1-1|TRBV19|TRBD1|once
CASSETGGTEAFF
TGTGCCAGTAGTGAGACAGGGGGCACTGAAGCTTTCTTT
>TRBJ2-3|TRBV2|TRBD2|.
CASSEARLAGAARQYF
TGTGCCAGCAGTGAAGCGCGGCTAGCGGGGGCCGCACGGCAGTATTTT
>TRBJ2-3|TRBV9|TRBD2|.
CASSAALAGGRDTQYF
TGTGCCAGCAGCGCAGCACTAGCGGGAGGGAGAGATACGCAGTATTTT
>TRBJ1-3|TRBV3-1/TRBV3-2|.|once
CASSLDSNSGNTIYF
TGTGCCAGCAGCCTTGACAGTAACTCTGGAAACACCATATATTTT
>TRBJ1-1|TRBV28|TRBD1|.
CASRAGTGQTFLF
TGTGCCAGCAGAGCGGGGACAGGCCAAACCTTTCTCTTT
>TRBJ1-4|TRBV5-1|TRBD1|few
CASSPGQGVEKLFF
TGCGCCAGCAGCCCAGGACAGGGGGTTGAAAAACTGTTTTTT
>TRBJ2-7|TRBV12-3/TRBV12-4|.|once
CASSPPDEQYF
TGTGCCAGCAGTCCTCCGGACGAGCAGTACTTC
>TRBJ1-5|TRBV2|.|.
CASSEGLSNQPQHF
TGTGCCAGCAGTGAAGGGCTTTCCAATCAGCCCCAGCATTTT
>TRBJ1-2|TRBV5-1|TRBD1|.
CASSPGQGNYGYTF
TGCGCCAGCAGCCCGGGACAGGGAAACTATGGCTACACCTTC
>TRBJ2-7|TRBV18|.|.
CASSPSSYEQYF
TGTGCCAGCTCCCCCAGCTCCTACGAGCAGTACTTC
>TRBJ2-2|TRBV3-1/TRBV3-2|TRBD2|.
CASSHDSGGAWTGELFF
TGTGCCAGCAGCCATGATAGCGGGGGGGCTTGGACCGGGGAGCTGTTTTTT
>TRBJ1-5|TRBV2|TRBD1|.
CASSIQGSNQPQHF
TGTGCCAGCAGTATACAGGGGAGCAATCAGCCCCAGCATTTT
>TRBJ2-1|TRBV24-1|TRBD2|.
CATSDGTSGGNEQFF
TGTGCCACCAGTGATGGGACTAGCGGGGGGAATGAGCAGTTCTTC
>TRBJ2-5|TRBV3-1/TRBV3-2|TRBD2|few
CASSSPPSGRARETQYF
TGTGCCAGCAGCTCTCCACCGAGCGGGAGGGCCAGGGAGACCCAGTACTTC
>TRBJ2-7|TRBV11-2|TRBD2|.
CASSRLAGIDEQYF
TGTGCCAGCAGCCGACTAGCGGGAATCGACGAGCAGTACTTC
>TRBJ1-1|TRBV3-1/TRBV3-2|TRBD1|.
CASSPRTGEAFF
TGTGCCAGCAGCCCGCGGACAGGGGAAGCTTTCTTT
>TRBJ2-3|TRBV7-3|.|.
CASSLIRGGTDTQYF
TGTGCCAGCAGCTTAATCCGCGGCGGTACAGATACGCAGTATTTT
>TRBJ2-7|TRBV6-4|TRBD1|.
CASSTGVGYEQYF
TGTGCCAGCAGCACAGGGGTCGGCTACGAGCAGTACTTC
>TRBJ2-3|TRBV19|TRBD1|.
CASSIQYGQGTTDTQYF
TGTGCCAGTAGTATTCAGTACGGACAGGGGACCACAGATACGCAGTATTTT
>TRBJ2-5|TRBV4-3|.|few
CASSRGSQETQYF
TGCGCCAGCAGCCGAGGGAGCCAAGAGACCCAGTACTTC